The subject of this entry is one T cell receptor (beta chain). What antigen it recognizes has not been identified. The sample holds no much larger clone one base away, and base qualities are not on file. The data were taken from a study of identifying expanded T cells in peripheral blood (dated by TCRdb to 2018 to 2020). Regarding the research as a whole: Separate aliquots of the same genomic DNA pool were sequenced to produce technical replicates, and four replicates were compared in pairs. General findings and caveats noted by the study authors: Variance in clone template counts between roughly two-week samples significantly increased with total template count across all healthy donors. The authors expected that biological variance in healthy repertoires might rise further over much longer intervals, such as months to years. About 1.3 differentially abundant clones were flagged by the binomial model between technical replicates, whereas about 16 and 20 were flagged over two weeks and four weeks, respectively. Both the number of clones called differentially abundant and the false-positive rate were significantly reduced by the beta-binomial model across all healthy-donor time intervals.

The immunoSEQ Assay, which uses bias-controlled multiplex PCR amplification of genomic DNA, was used to profile TCRbeta CDR3 regions. Per the original workflow: To quantify the absolute abundance of each unique TCRbeta CDR3 region, the sequences were collapsed and filtered. Two models were used to test differential abundance: a binomial model (Fisher-equivalent) and a beta-binomial model that adds time-dependent variance fitted from healthy donors. Clones with fewer than 5 combined templates were removed, and a clone was called differentially abundant if the clone's Benjamini-Hochberg FDR was below 0.01. Beta-binomial variance was modeled as a function of total template count across the two samples using the form v = (b*log(k)+a)^2. TCRdb holds this immuneACCESS table with in-frame rearrangements only. Some clones are missing; in checked studies, unresolved V genes explain under half, and the rest has no known cause. That table furnishes V, J and clone size, whereas the DNA furnished D and trimming. The sample contains 100,000 to 150,000 clones, 75% to 90% of them found a single time. The ten largest clones capture roughly 3.3% of the sample.

After removal of 3 bases from V and 1 base from J, the junction retains 4 bases not matched to a gene. The CDR3, cysteine through phenylalanine, is 15 amino acids long. CDR3 DNA only is kept here, 45 bases in frame from base 1. As encoded in the germline V gene (reference sequence), CDR1 is SEHNR while CDR2 is FQNEAQ. During the collection period, no infections or other immune events were recorded for the healthy donors. Blood repertoires from healthy donors were used as a training cohort for calibrating time-dependent variance in a beta-binomial model of differential abundance of T-cell clones. The training cohort comprised 10 or so healthy donors, 3 female and 7 male. Donor ages ranged from roughly 29 to 64 years, with an average of 43 years. Whole blood from each healthy donor was obtained from a commercial supplier and was collected at three time points roughly 13 days apart. Genomic DNA was extracted from unsorted whole blood for immunosequencing.

The sequenced material came from blood. The source of this sequence is a person aged 18 to 75 in good health. Recombination joined TRBV7-9 with TRBJ1-1, and TRBD1 aligns with 8 junction nucleotides. The CDR3 has the sequence CASSFGDRRNTEAFF. DNA sequence: TGTGCCAGCAGCTTCGGGGACAGGCGGAACACTGAAGCTTTCTTT.